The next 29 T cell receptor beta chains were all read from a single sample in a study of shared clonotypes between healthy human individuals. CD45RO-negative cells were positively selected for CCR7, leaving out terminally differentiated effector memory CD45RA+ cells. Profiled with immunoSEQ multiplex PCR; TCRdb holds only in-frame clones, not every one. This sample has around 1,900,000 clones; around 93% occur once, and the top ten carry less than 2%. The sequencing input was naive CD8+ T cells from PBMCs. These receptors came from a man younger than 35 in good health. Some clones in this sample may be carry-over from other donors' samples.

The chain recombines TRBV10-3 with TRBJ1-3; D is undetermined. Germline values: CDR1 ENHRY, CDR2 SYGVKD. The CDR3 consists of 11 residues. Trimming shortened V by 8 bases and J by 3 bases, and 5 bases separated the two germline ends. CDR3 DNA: TGTGCCATCTCGTTTGGAAACACCATATATTTT. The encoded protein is CAISFGNTIYF.

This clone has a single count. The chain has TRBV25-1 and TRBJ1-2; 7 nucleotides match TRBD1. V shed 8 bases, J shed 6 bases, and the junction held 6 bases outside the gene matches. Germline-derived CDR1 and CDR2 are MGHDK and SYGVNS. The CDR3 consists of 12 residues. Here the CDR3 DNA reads TGTGCCAGCCGGCAGGGGGTGAATGGCTACACCTTC. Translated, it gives CASRQGVNGYTF.

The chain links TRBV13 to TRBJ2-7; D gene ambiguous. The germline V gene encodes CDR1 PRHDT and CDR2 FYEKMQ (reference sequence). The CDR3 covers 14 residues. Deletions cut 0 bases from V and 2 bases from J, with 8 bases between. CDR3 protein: CASSLGLSTYEQYF. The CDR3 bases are TGTGCCAGCAGCTTAGGGCTCTCAACCTACGAGCAGTACTTC.

The CDR3 here is CASSLRASYEQYF. The DNA for the CDR3 is TGTGCCAGCAGCTTGAGGGCCAGCTACGAGCAGTACTTC. The V and J genes are TRBV5-6 and TRBJ2-7; D remains ambiguous. V dropped 1 base and J dropped 3 bases, with 8 bases sitting between them. Germline V gives CDR1 SGHDT, CDR2 YYEEEE. This CDR3 region has 13 residues.

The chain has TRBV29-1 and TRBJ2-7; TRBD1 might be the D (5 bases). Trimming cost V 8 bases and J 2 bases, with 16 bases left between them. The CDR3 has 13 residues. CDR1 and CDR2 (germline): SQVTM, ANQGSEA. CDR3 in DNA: TGCAGCACTCAAGACAGTCTGACCTACGAGCAGTACTTC. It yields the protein CSTQDSLTYEQYF.

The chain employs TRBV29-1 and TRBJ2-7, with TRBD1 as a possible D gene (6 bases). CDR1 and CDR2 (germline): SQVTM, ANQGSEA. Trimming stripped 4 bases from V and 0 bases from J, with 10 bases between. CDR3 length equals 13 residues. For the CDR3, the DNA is TGCAGCGTTGTGTGGACAGTCTCCTACGAGCAGTACTTC. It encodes CSVVWTVSYEQYF.

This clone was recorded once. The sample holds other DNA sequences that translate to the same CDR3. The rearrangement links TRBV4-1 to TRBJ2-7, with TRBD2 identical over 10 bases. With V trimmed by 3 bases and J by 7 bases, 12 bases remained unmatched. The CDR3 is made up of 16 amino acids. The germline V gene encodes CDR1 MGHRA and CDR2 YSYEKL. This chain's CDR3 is CASSHPQAGGPGEQYF. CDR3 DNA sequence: TGCGCCAGCAGCCATCCCCAAGCGGGAGGGCCGGGAGAGCAGTACTTC.

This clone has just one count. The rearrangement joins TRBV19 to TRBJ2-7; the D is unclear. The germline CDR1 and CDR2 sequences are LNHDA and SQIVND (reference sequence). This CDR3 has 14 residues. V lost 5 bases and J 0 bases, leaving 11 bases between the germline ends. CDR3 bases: TGTGCCAGTAGTCTAAGCTACAACTCCTACGAGCAGTACTTC. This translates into CASSLSYNSYEQYF.

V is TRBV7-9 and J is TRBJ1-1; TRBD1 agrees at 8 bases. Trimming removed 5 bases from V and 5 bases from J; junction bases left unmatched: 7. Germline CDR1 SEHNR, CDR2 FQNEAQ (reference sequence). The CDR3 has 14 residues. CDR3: CASSPADRVTEAFF. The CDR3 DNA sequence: TGTGCCAGCAGCCCAGCGGACAGGGTGACTGAAGCTTTCTTT. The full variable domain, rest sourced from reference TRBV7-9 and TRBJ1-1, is DTGVSQNPRHKITKRGQNVTFRCDPISEHNRLYWYRQTLGQGPEFLTYFQNEAQLEKSRLLSDRFSAERPKGSFSTLEIQRTEQGDSAMYLCASSPADRVTEAFFGQGTRLTVV.

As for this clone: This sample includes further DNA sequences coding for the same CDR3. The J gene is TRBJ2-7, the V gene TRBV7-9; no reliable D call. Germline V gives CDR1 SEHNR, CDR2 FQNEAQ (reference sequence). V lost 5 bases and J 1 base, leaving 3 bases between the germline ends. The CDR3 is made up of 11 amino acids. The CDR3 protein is CASSASYEQYF. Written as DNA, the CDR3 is TGTGCCAGCAGCGCTTCCTACGAGCAGTACTTC.

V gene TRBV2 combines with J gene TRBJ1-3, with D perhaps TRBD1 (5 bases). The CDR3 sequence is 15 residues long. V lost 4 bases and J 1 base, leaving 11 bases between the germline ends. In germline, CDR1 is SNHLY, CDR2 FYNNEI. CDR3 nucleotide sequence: TGTGCCAGCAGTGCGACAGTCACTTCTGGAAACACCATATATTTT. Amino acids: CASSATVTSGNTIYF. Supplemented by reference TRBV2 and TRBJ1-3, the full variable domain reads EPEVTQTPSHQVTQMGQEVILRCVPISNHLYFYWYRQILGQKVEFLVSFYNNEISEKSEIFDDQFSVERPDGSNFTLKIRSTKLEDSAMYFCASSATVTSGNTIYFGEGSWLTVV.

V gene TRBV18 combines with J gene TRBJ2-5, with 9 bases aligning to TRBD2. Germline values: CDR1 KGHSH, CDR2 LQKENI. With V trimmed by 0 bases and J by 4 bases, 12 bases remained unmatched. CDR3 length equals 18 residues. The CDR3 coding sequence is TGTGCCAGCTCACCACCTTTCAGGGCAGTAGCGGGAGTAGAGACCCAGTACTTC. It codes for CASSPPFRAVAGVETQYF.

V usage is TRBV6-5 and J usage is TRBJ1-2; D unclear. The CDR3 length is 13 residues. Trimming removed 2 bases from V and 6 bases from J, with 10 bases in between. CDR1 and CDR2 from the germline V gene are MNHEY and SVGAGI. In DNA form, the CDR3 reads TGTGCCAGCAGTTACGGTCCGGCCGATGGCTACACCTTC. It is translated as CASSYGPADGYTF.

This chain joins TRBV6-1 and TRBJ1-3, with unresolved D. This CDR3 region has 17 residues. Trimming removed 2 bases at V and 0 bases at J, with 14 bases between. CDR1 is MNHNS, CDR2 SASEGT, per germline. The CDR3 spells CASSEFGYTSSGNTIYF. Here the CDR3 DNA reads TGTGCCAGCAGTGAATTTGGTTACACGAGCTCTGGAAACACCATATATTTT.

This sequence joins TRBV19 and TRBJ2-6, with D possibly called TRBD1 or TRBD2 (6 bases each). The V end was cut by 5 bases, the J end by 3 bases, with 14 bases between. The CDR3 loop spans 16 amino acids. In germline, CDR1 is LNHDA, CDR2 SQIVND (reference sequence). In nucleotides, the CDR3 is TGTGCCAGTAGTCCTTGGGGGGCGTATGGGGCCAACGTCCTGACTTTC. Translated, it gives CASSPWGAYGANVLTF.

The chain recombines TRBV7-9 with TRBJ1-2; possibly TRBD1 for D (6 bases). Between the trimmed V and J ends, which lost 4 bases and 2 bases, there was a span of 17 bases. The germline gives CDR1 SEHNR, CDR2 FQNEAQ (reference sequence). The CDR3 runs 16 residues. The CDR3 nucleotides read TGTGCCAGCAGCTCACCCCCCCCAGGGACAAACTATGGCTACACCTTC. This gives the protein CASSSPPPGTNYGYTF.

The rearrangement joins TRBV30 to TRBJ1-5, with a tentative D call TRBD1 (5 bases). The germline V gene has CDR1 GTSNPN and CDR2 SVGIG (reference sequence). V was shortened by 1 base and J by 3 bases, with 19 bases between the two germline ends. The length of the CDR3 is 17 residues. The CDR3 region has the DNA TGTGCCTGGAGTGGGACATACCCTAGTGGTGACAATCAGCCCCAGCATTTT. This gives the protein CAWSGTYPSGDNQPQHF.

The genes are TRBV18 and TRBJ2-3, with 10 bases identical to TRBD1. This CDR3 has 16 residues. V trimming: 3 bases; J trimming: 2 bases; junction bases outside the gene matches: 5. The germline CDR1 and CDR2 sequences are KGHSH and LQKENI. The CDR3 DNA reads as TGTGCCAGCTCACCTCGGGACAGGGGACTCACAGATACGCAGTATTTT. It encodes CASSPRDRGLTDTQYF. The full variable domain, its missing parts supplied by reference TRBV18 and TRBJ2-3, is NAGVMQNPRHLVRRRGQEARLRCSPMKGHSHVYWYRQLPEEGLKFMVYLQKENIIDESGMPKERFSAEFPKEGPSILRIQQVVRGDSAAYFCASSPRDRGLTDTQYFGPGTRLTVL.

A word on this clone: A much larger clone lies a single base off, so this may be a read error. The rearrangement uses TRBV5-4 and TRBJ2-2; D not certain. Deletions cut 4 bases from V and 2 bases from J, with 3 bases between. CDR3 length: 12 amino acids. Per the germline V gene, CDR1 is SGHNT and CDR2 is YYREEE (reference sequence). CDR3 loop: CASSINTGELFF. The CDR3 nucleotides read TGTGCCAGCAGCATAAACACCGGGGAGCTGTTTTTT.

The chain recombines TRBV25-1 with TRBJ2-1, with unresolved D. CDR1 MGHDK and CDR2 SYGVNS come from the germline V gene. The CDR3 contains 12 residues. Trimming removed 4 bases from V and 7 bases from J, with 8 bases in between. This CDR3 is CASSGVTNEQFF. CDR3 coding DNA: TGTGCCAGCAGTGGGGTAACTAATGAGCAGTTCTTC.

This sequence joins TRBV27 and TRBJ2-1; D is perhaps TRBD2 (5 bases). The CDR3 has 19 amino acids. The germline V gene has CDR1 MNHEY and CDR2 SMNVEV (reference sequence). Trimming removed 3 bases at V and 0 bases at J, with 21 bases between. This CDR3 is CASSFLSPRGLSSYNEQFF. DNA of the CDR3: TGTGCCAGCAGTTTCCTGTCGCCGCGCGGGCTTAGCTCCTACAATGAGCAGTTCTTC.

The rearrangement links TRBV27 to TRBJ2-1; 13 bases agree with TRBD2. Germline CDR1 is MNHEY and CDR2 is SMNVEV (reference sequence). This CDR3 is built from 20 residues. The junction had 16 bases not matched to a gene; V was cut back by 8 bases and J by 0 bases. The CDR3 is CASVPYSLAGGMSSYNEQFF. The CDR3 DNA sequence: TGTGCCAGCGTCCCATACTCACTAGCGGGAGGGATGAGCTCCTACAATGAGCAGTTCTTC.

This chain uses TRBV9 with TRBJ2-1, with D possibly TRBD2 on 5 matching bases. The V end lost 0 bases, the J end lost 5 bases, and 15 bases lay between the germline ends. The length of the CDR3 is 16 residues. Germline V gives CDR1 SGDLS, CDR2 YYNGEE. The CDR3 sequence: CASSVVPNGVHNEQFF. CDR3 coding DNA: TGTGCCAGCAGCGTAGTGCCTAACGGGGTTCACAATGAGCAGTTCTTC.

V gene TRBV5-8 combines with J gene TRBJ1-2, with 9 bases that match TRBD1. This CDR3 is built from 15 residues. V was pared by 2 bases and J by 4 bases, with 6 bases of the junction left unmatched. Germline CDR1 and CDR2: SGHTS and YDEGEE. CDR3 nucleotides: TGTGCCAGCAGCTTACAGGGGGCATCACCCTATGGCTACACCTTC. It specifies CASSLQGASPYGYTF. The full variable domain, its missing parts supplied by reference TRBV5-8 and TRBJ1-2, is EAGVTQSPTHLIKTRGQQATLRCSPISGHTSVYWYQQALGLGLQFLLWYDEGEERNRGNFPPRFSGRQFPNYSSELNVNALELEDSALYLCASSLQGASPYGYTFGSGTRLTVV.

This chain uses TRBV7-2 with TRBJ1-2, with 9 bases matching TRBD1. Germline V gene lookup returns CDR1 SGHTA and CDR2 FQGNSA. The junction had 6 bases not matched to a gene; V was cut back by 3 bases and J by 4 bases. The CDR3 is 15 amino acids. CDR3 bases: TGTGCCAGCAGCTTTCTCCGGGACAGGGTCTATGGCTACACCTTC. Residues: CASSFLRDRVYGYTF.

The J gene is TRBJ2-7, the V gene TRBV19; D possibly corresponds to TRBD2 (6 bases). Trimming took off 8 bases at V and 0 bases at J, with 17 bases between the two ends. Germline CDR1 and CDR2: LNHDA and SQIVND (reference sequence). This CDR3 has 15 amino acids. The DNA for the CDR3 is TGTGCCAGTGGGAGCGGGTCTTCGAGCTCCTACGAGCAGTACTTC. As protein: CASGSGSSSSYEQYF.

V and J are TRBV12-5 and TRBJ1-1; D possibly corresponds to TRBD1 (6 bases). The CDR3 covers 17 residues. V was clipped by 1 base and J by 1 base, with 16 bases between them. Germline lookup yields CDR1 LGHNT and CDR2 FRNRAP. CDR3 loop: CASGLGTWTDRNTEAFF. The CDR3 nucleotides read TGTGCTAGTGGTTTGGGAACTTGGACAGACCGGAACACTGAAGCTTTCTTT.

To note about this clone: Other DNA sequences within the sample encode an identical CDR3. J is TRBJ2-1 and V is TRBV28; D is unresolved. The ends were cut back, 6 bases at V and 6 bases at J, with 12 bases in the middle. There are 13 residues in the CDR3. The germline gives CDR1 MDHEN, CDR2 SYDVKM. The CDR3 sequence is CASSPTGGNEQFF. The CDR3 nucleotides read TGTGCCAGCAGCCCTACCGGTGGCAATGAGCAGTTCTTC.

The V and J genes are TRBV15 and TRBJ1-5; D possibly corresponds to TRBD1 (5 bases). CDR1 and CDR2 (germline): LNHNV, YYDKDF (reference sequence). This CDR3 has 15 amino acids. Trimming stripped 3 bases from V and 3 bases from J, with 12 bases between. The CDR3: CATSSRVGINQPQHF. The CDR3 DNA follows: TGTGCCACCAGCAGCAGGGTAGGGATCAATCAGCCCCAGCATTTT. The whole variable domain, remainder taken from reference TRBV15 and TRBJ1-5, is DAMVIQNPRYQVTQFGKPVTLSCSQTLNHNVMYWYQQKSSQAPKLLFHYYDKDFNNEADTPDNFQSRRPNTSFCFLDIRSPGLGDTAMYLCATSSRVGINQPQHFGDGTRLSIL.